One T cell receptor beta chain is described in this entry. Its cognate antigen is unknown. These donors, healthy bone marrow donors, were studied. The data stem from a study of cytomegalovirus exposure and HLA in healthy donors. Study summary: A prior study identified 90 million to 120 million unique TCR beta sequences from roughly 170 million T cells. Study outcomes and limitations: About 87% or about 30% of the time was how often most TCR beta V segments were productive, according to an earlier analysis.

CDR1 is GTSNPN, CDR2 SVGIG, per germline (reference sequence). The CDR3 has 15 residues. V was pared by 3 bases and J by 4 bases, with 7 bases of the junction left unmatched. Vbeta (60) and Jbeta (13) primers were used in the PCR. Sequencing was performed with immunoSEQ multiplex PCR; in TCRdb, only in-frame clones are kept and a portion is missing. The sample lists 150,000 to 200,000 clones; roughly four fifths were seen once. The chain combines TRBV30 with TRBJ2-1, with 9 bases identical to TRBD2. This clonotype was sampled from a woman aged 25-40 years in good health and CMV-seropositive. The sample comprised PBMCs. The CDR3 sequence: CAWRPLAGAYNEQFF. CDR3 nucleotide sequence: TGTGCCTGGAGGCCTTTAGCGGGGGCTTACAATGAGCAGTTCTTC.